The rows below give T cell receptor beta chains drawn from one sample of a study of T cell responses to AZD1222 COVID-19 vaccine. Generated by immunoSEQ multiplex PCR, the TCRdb table keeps only in-frame clones and is missing some. The table shows around 140,000 clones, with roughly 88% occurring only once. Sequencing was performed on peripheral blood, taken 28 days after the second AZD1222 dose. These receptors were collected from an adult who received the AZD1222 COVID-19 vaccine. Both conserved end residues are part of each CDR3. The D gene is left open where the match is weak. Clone size is not always given. Where it is, it says once, few, many or a class for expanded clones.

>few|TRBV2|-|TRBJ1-1
CASSEGARAFF
TGTGCCAGCAGTGAGGGGGCTAGAGCTTTCTTT
>-|TRBV14|-|TRBJ2-5
CASSPGVGVEYF
TGTGCCAGCAGCCCTGGGGTAGGGGTGGAGTACTTC
>-|TRBV7-8|TRBD2|TRBJ2-1
CASSPTSGVTYNEQFF
TGTGCCAGCAGCCCAACTAGCGGGGTTACCTACAATGAGCAGTTCTTC
>-|TRBV10-1|TRBD2|TRBJ2-7
CASSDGGTSGYEQYF
TGCGCCAGCAGTGATGGAGGGACTAGCGGCTACGAGCAGTACTTC
>-|TRBV5-4|TRBD1|TRBJ2-7
CASSLRQGAYEQYF
TGTGCCAGCAGCTTGAGGCAGGGGGCCTACGAGCAGTACTTC
>-|TRBV7-3|TRBD2|TRBJ2-1
CASSLYGTSGTTQFF
TGTGCCAGCAGCTTATATGGGACTAGCGGGACGACGCAGTTCTTC
>-|TRBV25-1|-|TRBJ1-1
CASSGQQGNRGAFF
TGTGCCAGCAGTGGACAACAGGGAAACCGTGGGGCTTTCTTT
>-|TRBV6-5|-|TRBJ1-4
CASKGLLDNEKLFF
TGTGCCAGCAAGGGACTGTTGGATAATGAAAAACTGTTTTTT
>-|TRBV6-5|-|TRBJ1-2
CASGWAGSNGYTF
TGTGCCAGCGGTTGGGCCGGTTCAAATGGCTACACCTTC
>-|TRBV30|TRBD1|TRBJ1-1
CAWSSRRLDRGLGMNTEAFF
TGTGCCTGGAGCTCACGGCGGCTGGACAGGGGATTGGGGATGAACACTGAAGCTTTCTTT
>once|TRBV10-3|TRBD2|TRBJ2-7
CAISESWGGGYEQYF
TGTGCCATCAGTGAGTCGTGGGGGGGTGGGTACGAGCAGTACTTC
>-|TRBV19|-|TRBJ1-2
CASSIEPIDSPYGYTF
TGTGCCAGTAGTATAGAGCCGATAGATTCTCCTTATGGCTACACCTTC
>-|TRBV18|-|TRBJ2-6
CASSPGGGANVLTF
TGTGCCAGCTCACCAGGAGGTGGGGCCAACGTCCTGACTTTC
>-|TRBV9|-|TRBJ2-5
CASSVRVQGGLETQYF
TGTGCCAGCAGCGTACGAGTCCAAGGGGGGCTGGAGACCCAGTACTTC
>-|TRBV28|-|TRBJ2-2
CASHGATPGELFF
TGTGCCAGCCACGGAGCGACTCCCGGGGAGCTGTTTTTT
>few|TRBV6-6|-|TRBJ1-2
CASKAQGLNYGYTF
TGTGCCAGCAAAGCCCAGGGTTTAAACTATGGCTACACCTTC
>-|TRBV18|TRBD1|TRBJ1-4
CASSLNTGVATNEKLFF
TGTGCCAGCTCCCTAAACACAGGGGTGGCAACTAATGAAAAACTGTTTTTT
>-|TRBV5-5|-|TRBJ1-6
CASTSRRGGAGSSYNSPLHF
TGTGCCAGCACATCCAGGCGGGGGGGCGCAGGGAGCTCCTATAATTCACCCCTCCACTTT
>-|TRBV15|-|TRBJ1-2
CATSRDVIGYTF
TGTGCCACCAGCAGAGACGTTATTGGCTACACCTTC
>-|TRBV27|-|TRBJ2-3
CASSFRRSTDTQYF
TGTGCCAGCAGTTTCAGGCGGTCCACAGATACGCAGTATTTT
>-|TRBV7-2|TRBD2|TRBJ2-1
CASSLRSGLAGARVQFF
TGTGCCAGCAGCCTGCGTTCGGGACTAGCGGGGGCACGTGTGCAGTTCTTC
>few|TRBV5-8|TRBD1|TRBJ2-1
CASSLTGAREQFF
TGTGCCAGCAGCTTAACAGGGGCTCGTGAGCAGTTCTTC
>few|TRBV10-3|TRBD2|TRBJ2-5
CATVASGRETQYF
TGTGCCACGGTAGCTAGCGGGAGAGAGACCCAGTACTTC
>-|TRBV2|TRBD2|TRBJ2-1
CASSSPAGGPGNEQFF
TGTGCCAGCAGTTCCCCAGCGGGAGGGCCCGGCAATGAGCAGTTCTTC
>-|TRBV5-5|-|TRBJ1-1
CASSPTGPNTEAFF
TGTGCCAGCAGCCCTACAGGGCCCAACACTGAAGCTTTCTTT
>-|TRBV7-3|-|TRBJ1-1
CASSLMGDTEAFF
TGTGCCAGCAGCTTAATGGGGGACACTGAAGCTTTCTTT
>-|TRBV6-5|-|TRBJ1-1
CATFQIGNTEAFF
TGTGCCACCTTCCAGATCGGGAACACTGAAGCTTTCTTT
>-|TRBV5-6|-|TRBJ2-5
CASSLEEVATQYF
TGTGCCAGCAGCTTGGAGGAGGTCGCGACCCAGTACTTC
>-|TRBV6-5|-|TRBJ2-6
CASIWGSGANVLTF
TGTGCCAGCATATGGGGATCTGGGGCCAACGTCCTGACTTTC
>-|TRBV5-1|-|TRBJ1-2
CASRGGTANYGYTF
TGCGCCAGCAGGGGGGGTACCGCTAACTATGGCTACACCTTC
>-|TRBV3-1/TRBV3-2|-|TRBJ1-4
CASSQDQGPADEKLFF
TGTGCCAGCAGCCAAGACCAGGGACCAGCGGATGAAAAACTGTTTTTT
>-|TRBV5-1|-|TRBJ1-1
CASSKEGGGAFF
TGCGCCAGCAGCAAAGAAGGGGGAGGAGCTTTCTTT
>once|TRBV6-6|TRBD1|TRBJ1-5
CASKTGRNQPQHF
TGTGCCAGTAAGACAGGGAGGAATCAGCCCCAGCATTTT
>-|TRBV7-9|TRBD2|TRBJ2-7
CASSLGGLAGVGEQYF
TGTGCCAGCAGCTTAGGAGGACTAGCGGGAGTAGGCGAGCAGTACTTC
>-|TRBV11-2|TRBD2|TRBJ2-4
CASSLARGGNIQYF
TGTGCCAGCAGCTTAGCGCGGGGGGGAAACATTCAGTACTTC
>-|TRBV6-5|-|TRBJ1-3
CASSRQYDSGNTIYF
TGTGCCAGCAGCCGACAGTACGATTCTGGAAACACCATATATTTT
>-|TRBV6-2/TRBV6-3|-|TRBJ1-5
CASSWYQTNQPQHF
TGTGCCAGCAGTTGGTACCAGACCAATCAGCCCCAGCATTTT
>-|TRBV7-3|-|TRBJ2-3
CASSSEADTQYF
TGTGCCAGCAGCTCGGAAGCAGATACGCAGTATTTT
>-|TRBV6-2/TRBV6-3|TRBD2|TRBJ2-1
CASSQTSGGFYNEQFF
TGTGCCAGCAGCCAGACTAGCGGGGGTTTCTACAATGAGCAGTTCTTC
>few|TRBV5-1|-|TRBJ1-2
CASSLGTENYTF
TGCGCCAGCAGCTTGGGGACGGAGAACTACACCTTC
>-|TRBV7-9|-|TRBJ2-5
CASSLAPSRVARETQYF
TGTGCCAGCAGCTTAGCCCCCTCGCGTGTGGCGCGGGAGACCCAGTACTTC
>-|TRBV20-1|TRBD2|TRBJ2-2
CSASRSGSNPGELFF
TGCAGTGCTAGTAGAAGCGGGAGCAACCCCGGGGAGCTGTTTTTT
>-|TRBV10-2|-|TRBJ1-5
CASSVHNSVSNQPQHF
TGCGCCAGCAGTGTCCATAATTCCGTTAGCAATCAGCCCCAGCATTTT
>-|TRBV19|-|TRBJ1-1
CASSGTTEAFF
TGTGCCAGTTCAGGGACCACTGAAGCTTTCTTT
>-|TRBV28|-|TRBJ1-6
CASRTSYNSPLHF
TGTGCCAGTAGGACAAGCTATAATTCACCCCTCCACTTT
>-|TRBV19|TRBD2|TRBJ2-1
CASSIRLGAGGGLRNEQFF
TGTGCCAGTAGTATCCGACTCGGAGCGGGAGGAGGGCTTAGGAATGAGCAGTTCTTC
>once|TRBV19|-|TRBJ2-1
CASSKGTVDNEQFF
TGTGCCAGTAGTAAAGGGACGGTCGACAATGAGCAGTTCTTC
>-|TRBV29-1|-|TRBJ1-4
CSVARTAGNEKLFF
TGCAGCGTTGCTAGGACAGCCGGTAATGAAAAACTGTTTTTT
>-|TRBV20-1|-|TRBJ2-1
CSGRWGNEQFF
TGCAGTGGCCGTTGGGGTAATGAGCAGTTCTTC
>-|TRBV29-1|TRBD1|TRBJ2-5
CSVGQGQETQYF
TGCAGCGTTGGACAGGGGCAAGAGACCCAGTACTTC